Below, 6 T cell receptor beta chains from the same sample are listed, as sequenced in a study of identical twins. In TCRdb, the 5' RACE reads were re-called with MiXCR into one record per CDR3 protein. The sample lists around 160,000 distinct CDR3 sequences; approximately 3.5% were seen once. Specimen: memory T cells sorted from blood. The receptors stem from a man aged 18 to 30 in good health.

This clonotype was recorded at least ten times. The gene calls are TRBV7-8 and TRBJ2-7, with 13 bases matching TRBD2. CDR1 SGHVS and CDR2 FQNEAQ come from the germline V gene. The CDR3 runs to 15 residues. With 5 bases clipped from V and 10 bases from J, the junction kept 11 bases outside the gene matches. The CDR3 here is CASSLRVLAGGSQYF. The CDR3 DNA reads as TGTGCCAGCAGCCTTAGAGTACTAGCGGGAGGGAGCCAGTACTTC.

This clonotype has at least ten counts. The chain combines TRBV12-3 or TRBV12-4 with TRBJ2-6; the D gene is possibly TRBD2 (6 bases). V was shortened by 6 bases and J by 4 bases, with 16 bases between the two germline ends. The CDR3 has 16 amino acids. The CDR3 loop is CASSSPAGSGANVLTF. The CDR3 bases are TGTGCCAGCAGCTCGCCCGCGGGGTCGGGGGCCAACGTCCTGACTTTC.

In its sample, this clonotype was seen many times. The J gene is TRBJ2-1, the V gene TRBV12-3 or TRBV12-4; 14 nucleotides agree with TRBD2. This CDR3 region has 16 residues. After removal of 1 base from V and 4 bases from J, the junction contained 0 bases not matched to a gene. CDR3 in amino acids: CASSLGLAGGYNEQFF. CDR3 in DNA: TGTGCCAGCAGTTTAGGACTAGCGGGAGGGTACAATGAGCAGTTCTTC.

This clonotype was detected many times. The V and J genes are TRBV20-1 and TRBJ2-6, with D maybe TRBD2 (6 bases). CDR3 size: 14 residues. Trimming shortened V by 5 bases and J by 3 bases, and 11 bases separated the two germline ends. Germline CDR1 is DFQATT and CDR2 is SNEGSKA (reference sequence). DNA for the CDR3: TGCAGTGCTTCCCGGGGAGGTGGGGCCAACGTCCTGACTTTC. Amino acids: CSASRGGGANVLTF.

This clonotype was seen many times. Written as DNA, the CDR3 is TGTGCCAGCAGGAGGGGGGACAGTTCAGGGGAGACCCAGTACTTC. It is translated as CASRRGDSSGETQYF. V usage is TRBV6-1 and J usage is TRBJ2-5, with a possible D match to TRBD1 (7 bases). CDR3 length: 15 residues. The V gene lost 6 bases and the J gene lost 5 bases, with 19 bases spanning the gap. Looked up from germline, CDR1 is MNHNS and CDR2 is SASEGT.

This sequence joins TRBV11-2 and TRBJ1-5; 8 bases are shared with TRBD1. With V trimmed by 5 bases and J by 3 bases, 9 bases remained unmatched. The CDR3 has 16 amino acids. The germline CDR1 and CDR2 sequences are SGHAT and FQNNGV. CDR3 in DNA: TGTGCCAGCAGCCCAGGACAGGGATCGGTCAATCAGCCCCAGCATTTT. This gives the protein CASSPGQGSVNQPQHF.